Shown below are 9 T cell receptor beta chains from a single sample sequenced in a study of T cells in Graves' hyperthyroidism and ophthalmopathy. Amplification of TCR beta CDR3 regions was performed using RNA transcripts as template. HTBI primers were employed in a first-round RT-PCR of the TCR CDR3. TCRdb called the multiplex PCR reads again in MiXCR, with one record for every CDR3 protein. This sample has 500,000 to 550,000 distinct CDR3 sequences, with less than 25% found just once. The sequencing sample was made of blood. These receptors were obtained from a man younger than 30 with Graves' hyperthyroidism.

This clonotype came up a few times. The rearrangement links TRBV7-2 to TRBJ1-2, with 9 bases lining up with TRBD1. CDR1 is SGHTA and CDR2 is FQGNSA in the germline V gene. The CDR3 is 16 amino acids. V lost 0 bases and J lost 8; bases outside the gene matches: 10. The CDR3 reads CASSLAPGTGSWGYTF. The CDR3 nucleotides are TGTGCCAGCAGCTTAGCCCCTGGGACAGGGTCGTGGGGCTACACCTTC.

This clonotype showed up many times. This rearrangement joins TRBV3-1 to TRBJ2-5; the D call may be TRBD1 or TRBD2 (6 bases each). Per germline, CDR1 LGHDT and CDR2 YNNKEL (reference sequence). This CDR3 comprises 16 residues. V gave up 4 bases and J gave up 5 bases, with 20 bases separating them. In DNA form, the CDR3 reads TGTGCCAGCAGCCCTAGGAGGGGGGCGGGCGGGGAGACCCAGTACTTC. This encodes CASSPRRGAGGETQYF.

This clonotype was picked up a small number of times. J is TRBJ2-7 and V is TRBV11-2; weak D call: TRBD1 (5 bases). The CDR3 is made up of 14 amino acids. V gave up 2 bases and J gave up 5 bases, with 13 bases separating them. Germline V gene sequence: CDR1 SGHAT, CDR2 FQNNGV. As DNA, the CDR3 is TGTGCCAGCAGCTTACTGAAGGGGAAGGACGAGCAGTACTTC. This codes for CASSLLKGKDEQYF.

V gene TRBV12-3 or TRBV12-4 combines with J gene TRBJ1-2; the D gene is possibly TRBD1 (6 bases). The CDR3 has 14 residues. The germline V and J ends were trimmed by 2 bases and 4 bases, with 11 bases remaining between them. CDR3 residues: CASSLRDKVYGYTF. CDR3 in DNA: TGTGCCAGCAGTTTAAGGGACAAAGTCTATGGCTACACCTTC.

This clonotype was counted ten times or more. V gene TRBV6-2 or TRBV6-3 combines with J gene TRBJ1-5, with D possibly being TRBD1 (5 bases). Per the germline V gene, CDR1 is MNHEY and CDR2 is SVGEGT. The CDR3 has 14 residues. Trimming took off 2 bases at V and 5 bases at J, with 10 bases between the two ends. The CDR3 here is CASSYQDSYQPQHF. The CDR3 DNA reads as TGTGCCAGCAGTTACCAAGACAGCTATCAGCCCCAGCATTTT.

There are many counts of this clonotype. The CDR3 sequence is CASTGGTVEDEQYF. The CDR3 DNA reads TGTGCCAGCACCGGGGGGACAGTTGAGGACGAGCAGTACTTC. The chain carries TRBV7-9 and TRBJ2-7, with D perhaps TRBD1 or TRBD2 (7 bases each). The germline CDR1 and CDR2 sequences are SEHNR and FQNEAQ (reference sequence). V gave up 7 bases and J gave up 5 bases, with 18 bases separating them. The CDR3 totals 14 residues.

The chain employs TRBV4-2 and TRBJ1-6; a weak D match, TRBD1 (5 bases). With 4 bases removed from V and 14 bases from J, the gap between germline ends came to 18 bases. In germline, CDR1 is LGHNA, CDR2 YNFKEQ. The CDR3 length is 14 residues. DNA for the CDR3: TGTGCCAGCAGCCCCGGACAAGATCTTTCGGCCCTCCACTTT. Translated: CASSPGQDLSALHF.

A few counts support this clonotype. The J gene is TRBJ2-7, the V gene TRBV11-3; D perhaps matches TRBD1 (5 bases). V was cut by 5 bases and J by 4 bases, with 12 bases left in between. Germline CDR1 SGHNT, CDR2 YENEEA. CDR3 length: 13 amino acids. CDR3 in DNA: TGTGCCAGCAGCGTCAGGGCTGGTTACGAGCAGTACTTC. Translated: CASSVRAGYEQYF.

This clonotype occurred many times. The V and J genes are TRBV12-3 or TRBV12-4 and TRBJ2-5; unclear D gene. This CDR3 has 12 amino acids. With 4 bases removed from V and 4 bases from J, the gap between germline ends came to 7 bases. The CDR3 DNA reads as TGTGCCAGCAGTTCAAGTAGAGAGACCCAGTACTTC. Translated: CASSSSRETQYF.